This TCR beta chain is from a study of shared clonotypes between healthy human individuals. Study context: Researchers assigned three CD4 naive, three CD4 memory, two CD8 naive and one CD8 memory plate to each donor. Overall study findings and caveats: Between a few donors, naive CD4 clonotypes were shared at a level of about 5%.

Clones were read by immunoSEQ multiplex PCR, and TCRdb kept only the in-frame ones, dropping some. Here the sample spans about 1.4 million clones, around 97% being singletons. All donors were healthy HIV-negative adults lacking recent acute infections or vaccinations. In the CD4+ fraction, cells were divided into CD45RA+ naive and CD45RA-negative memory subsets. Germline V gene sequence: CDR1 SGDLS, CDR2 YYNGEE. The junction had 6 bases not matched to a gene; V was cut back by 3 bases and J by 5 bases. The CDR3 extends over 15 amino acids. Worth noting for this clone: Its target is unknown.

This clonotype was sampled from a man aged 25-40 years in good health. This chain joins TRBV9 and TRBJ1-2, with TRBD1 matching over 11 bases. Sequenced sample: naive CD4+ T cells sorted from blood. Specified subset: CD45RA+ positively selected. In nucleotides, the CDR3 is TGTGCCAGCAGCGGGACAGGGGGCTTGGGATATGGCTACACCTTC. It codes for CASSGTGGLGYGYTF.